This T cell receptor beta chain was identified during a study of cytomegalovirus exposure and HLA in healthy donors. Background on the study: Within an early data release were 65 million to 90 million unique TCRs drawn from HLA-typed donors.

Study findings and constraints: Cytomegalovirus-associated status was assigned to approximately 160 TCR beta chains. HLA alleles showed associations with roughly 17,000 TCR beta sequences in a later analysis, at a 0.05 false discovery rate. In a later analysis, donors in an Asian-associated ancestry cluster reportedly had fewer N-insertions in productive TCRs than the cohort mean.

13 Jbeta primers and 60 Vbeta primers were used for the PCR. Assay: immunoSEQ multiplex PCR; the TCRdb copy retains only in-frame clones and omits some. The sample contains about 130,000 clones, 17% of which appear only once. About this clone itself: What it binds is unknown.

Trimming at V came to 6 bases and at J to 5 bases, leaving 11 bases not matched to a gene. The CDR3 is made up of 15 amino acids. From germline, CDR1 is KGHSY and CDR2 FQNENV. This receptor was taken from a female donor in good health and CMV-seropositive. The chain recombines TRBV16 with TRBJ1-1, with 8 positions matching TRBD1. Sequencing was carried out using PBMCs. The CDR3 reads CASSKMQGAWTEAFF. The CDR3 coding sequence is TGTGCCAGCAGTAAAATGCAGGGGGCTTGGACTGAAGCTTTCTTT.